The 8 T cell receptor beta chains presented below share a single source sample, sequenced in a study of OX40 agonist ivuxolimab in advanced cancers. TCRdb keeps only in-frame clones here, not all; method: immunoSEQ multiplex PCR. This repertoire shows about 89,000 clones, approximately 90% found once; its top ten account for around 0.71%. The material sequenced was CD4+ or CD8+ T cells sorted from blood, taken in a trial of the OX40 agonist ivuxolimab. The receptors stem from an adult with an advanced solid tumor such as melanoma, head and neck, liver or kidney cancer.

The chain carries TRBV19 and TRBJ2-1; TRBD2 is a possible D gene (5 bases). CDR1 is LNHDA and CDR2 is SQIVND in the germline V gene (reference sequence). This CDR3 spans 13 amino acids. Trimming left V 1 base short and J 9 bases short, with 10 bases between. The CDR3 sequence is CASSIGIRGEQFF. Written as DNA, the CDR3 is TGTGCCAGTAGTATAGGGATCCGGGGTGAGCAGTTCTTC. Full variable domain (outside the CDR3, taken from reference TRBV19 and TRBJ2-1): DGGITQSPKYLFRKEGQNVTLSCEQNLNHDAMYWYRQDPGQGLRLIYYSQIVNDFQKGDIAEGYSVSREKKESFPLTVTSAQKNPTAFYLCASSIGIRGEQFFGPGTRLTVL.

With respect to this clone: The same CDR3 also results from other DNA sequences found in this sample. The chain links TRBV5-4 to TRBJ2-5, with 7 bases fitting TRBD2. This CDR3 is built from 14 residues. CDR1 is SGHNT and CDR2 is YYREEE in the germline V gene (reference sequence). The trim removed 5 bases at V and 3 bases at J, leaving 7 bases unmatched. CDR3 DNA sequence: TGTGCCAGCAGTTCGGGGGGATCGGAAGAGACCCAGTACTTC. Protein sequence: CASSSGGSEETQYF.

V is TRBV15 and J is TRBJ2-5, with 7 nucleotides matching TRBD1. Losses at the gene ends were 0 bases for V and 4 bases for J; bases not matched to a gene: 5. In germline, CDR1 is LNHNV, CDR2 YYDKDF (reference sequence). The CDR3 is made up of 15 amino acids. CDR3 in DNA: TGTGCCACCAGCAGAGAGGTAGACAGGGCAGAGACCCAGTACTTC. Its protein is CATSREVDRAETQYF.

This chain uses TRBV5-1 with TRBJ2-7; 9 bases line up with TRBD2. From germline, CDR1 is SGHRS and CDR2 YFSETQ. J gave up 5 bases and V 3 bases, and 9 bases lay outside the gene matches. This CDR3 has 15 residues. CDR3 sequence: CASSWKAGGPDEQYF. As DNA, the CDR3 is TGCGCCAGCAGCTGGAAGGCGGGAGGGCCGGACGAGCAGTACTTC. Full variable domain (missing parts from reference TRBV5-1 and TRBJ2-7): KAGVTQTPRYLIKTRGQQVTLSCSPISGHRSVSWYQQTPGQGLQFLFEYFSETQRNKGNFPGRFSGRQFSNSRSEMNVSTLELGDSALYLCASSWKAGGPDEQYFGPGTRLTVT.

V is TRBV18 and J is TRBJ1-2; TRBD1 is a possible D gene (5 bases). The V end was cut by 1 base, the J end by 1 base, with 7 bases between. This CDR3 has 14 residues. Germline V gene sequence: CDR1 KGHSH, CDR2 LQKENI. This chain's CDR3 is CASSPRDDNYGYTF. The CDR3 DNA is TGTGCCAGCTCACCACGGGACGATAACTATGGCTACACCTTC.

This sequence joins TRBV12-5 and TRBJ1-3, with TRBD1 matching 7 bases. This CDR3 has 22 residues. The V and J ends lost 2 bases and 4 bases, in that order; junction bases with no gene match: 26. Germline V lookup: CDR1 LGHNT, CDR2 FRNRAP. In nucleotides, the CDR3 is TGTGCTAGTGGTTTGCCGCGCAGGGGACTCTCGGGACAGTCCAGGGGGGGAAACACCATATATTTT. Its protein is CASGLPRRGLSGQSRGGNTIYF.

This clone was observed once. V gene TRBV7-9 combines with J gene TRBJ2-6; D call uncertain. Germline loops: CDR1 SEHNR, CDR2 FQNEAQ (reference sequence). The CDR3 totals 14 residues. The V end lost 7 bases, the J end lost 0 bases, and 7 bases lay between the germline ends. The CDR3 DNA follows: TGTGCCAGCACTATTAGCTCTGGGGCCAACGTCCTGACTTTC. This encodes CASTISSGANVLTF.

CDR3 amino acids: CASSVVSSANEQYF. CDR3 bases: TGTGCCAGCAGCGTGGTTTCTAGCGCCAACGAGCAGTACTTC. The chain employs TRBV7-2 and TRBJ2-7, with D possibly being TRBD2 (6 bases). Germline CDR1 SGHTA, CDR2 FQGNSA. This CDR3 contains 14 residues. The V gene lost 5 bases and the J gene lost 5 bases, with 16 bases spanning the gap.